This TCR beta chain was profiled in a study of cytomegalovirus exposure and HLA in healthy donors. Overall study findings and caveats: Both high specificity and high sensitivity reportedly marked the classifier's diagnosis of cytomegalovirus status. Some public TCRs appeared in many individuals, while most sequences were rare.

As for this clone: Its antigen is unidentified.

The protocol was immunoSEQ multiplex PCR, while the TCRdb copy is restricted to in-frame clones and leaves out a portion. The table includes 60,000 to 85,000 clones, nearly 96% detected once. This sequence was found in a woman between 18 and 29 years old in good health and CMV-seropositive. Sequenced sample: PBMCs.

CDR3: CASSAPGANYGYTF. As DNA, the CDR3 is TGTGCCAGCAGTGCCCCTGGAGCTAACTATGGCTACACCTTC. The rearrangement uses TRBV6-5 and TRBJ1-2, with unresolved D. CDR3 length: 14 amino acids. Germline V gene lookup returns CDR1 MNHEY and CDR2 SVGAGI. Trimming stripped 5 bases from V and 0 bases from J, with 10 bases between.